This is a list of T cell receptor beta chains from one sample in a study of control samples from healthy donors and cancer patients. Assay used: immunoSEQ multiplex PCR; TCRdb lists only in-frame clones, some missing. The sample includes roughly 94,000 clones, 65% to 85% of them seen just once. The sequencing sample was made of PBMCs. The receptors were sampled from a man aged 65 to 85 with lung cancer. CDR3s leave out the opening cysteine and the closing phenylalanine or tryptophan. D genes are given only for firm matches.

CDR3: ASSGAGIETQY
V: TRBV11-2
D: NA
J: TRBJ2-5

CDR3: SVDRRARRDTEAF
V: TRBV29-1
D: NA
J: TRBJ1-1

CDR3: SVERSDTQY
V: TRBV29-1
D: NA
J: TRBJ2-3

CDR3: ASSDGTYHEQY
V: TRBV2
D: NA
J: TRBJ2-7

CDR3: ASSFGLGRDYFTDTQY
V: TRBV28
D: TRBD2
J: TRBJ2-3

CDR3: ASSDGQGVLTYEQY
V: TRBV6-1
D: TRBD1
J: TRBJ2-7

CDR3: ASSSGQGTEAF
V: TRBV12-3/TRBV12-4
D: TRBD1
J: TRBJ1-1

CDR3: ASSLSGTISPWY
V: TRBV18
D: TRBD2
J: TRBJ2-3

CDR3: ASSQERTDTQY
V: TRBV4-1
D: NA
J: TRBJ2-3

CDR3: ATSDPATGEGGYT
V: TRBV24-1
D: TRBD1
J: TRBJ1-2

CDR3: ASSQASSLDGNEQF
V: TRBV14
D: NA
J: TRBJ2-1

CDR3: ATSDPTGGQPQH
V: TRBV24-1
D: NA
J: TRBJ1-5

CDR3: ASRLQGSGANVLT
V: TRBV6-5
D: NA
J: TRBJ2-6

CDR3: ASSPQAGGRVDTQY
V: TRBV7-2
D: TRBD2
J: TRBJ2-3

CDR3: ASSPSGGAGELF
V: TRBV7-7
D: TRBD2
J: TRBJ2-2

CDR3: ASSEWNRGVGNTIY
V: TRBV6-1
D: TRBD1
J: TRBJ1-3

CDR3: ASTYRAGGSYEQY
V: TRBV27
D: TRBD2
J: TRBJ2-7

CDR3: ASRLGLNNEQF
V: TRBV6-5
D: NA
J: TRBJ2-1

CDR3: ASSYSGDRGFEQY
V: TRBV6-2/TRBV6-3
D: TRBD1
J: TRBJ2-7

CDR3: ASRHQGISPLH
V: TRBV7-2
D: NA
J: TRBJ1-6

CDR3: ASSARQGELTGELF
V: TRBV9
D: TRBD1
J: TRBJ2-2

CDR3: ASSAGLAGNTGELF
V: TRBV5-4
D: TRBD2
J: TRBJ2-2

CDR3: ASSRTGQSTDTQY
V: TRBV28
D: TRBD1
J: TRBJ2-3

CDR3: ATSEGRTSGANVLT
V: TRBV24-1
D: NA
J: TRBJ2-6

CDR3: ASSYGGNQPQH
V: TRBV3-1/TRBV3-2
D: NA
J: TRBJ1-5

CDR3: ASRLLGQGAEEQY
V: TRBV5-1
D: TRBD1
J: TRBJ2-7

CDR3: ASSLTSGGSTDTQY
V: TRBV7-6
D: TRBD2
J: TRBJ2-3

CDR3: ASSRRLGGASDTQY
V: TRBV18
D: NA
J: TRBJ2-3